Listed below are T cell receptor beta chains from one sample, sequenced in a study of CXCR3-negative and CXCR3-positive naive CD8 T cells. Each CDR3 protein gets one entry in TCRdb, which reprocessed the 5' RACE reads and gives no DNA. In all, the sample yields about 120,000 distinct CDR3 sequences. Sequencing used naive CXCR3+ CD8+ T cells from blood. These receptors were collected from a human donor in good health. Some clones in this sample may be carry-over from other donors' samples. The CDR3 runs from the conserved cysteine through the conserved F or W.

>TRBV10-1|TRBJ1-1
CASSESRDRVRNTEAFF
>TRBV7-9|TRBJ1-2
CASSSPQGADYGYTF
>TRBV29-1|TRBJ1-2
CSVEDGRGSYGYTF
>TRBV11-2|TRBJ2-3
CASSSTGLAGTDTQYF
>TRBV6-6|TRBJ1-2
CASSYPTGTGNGYTF
>TRBV28|TRBJ2-7
CASYVGSEQYF
>TRBV20-1|TRBJ2-7
CSARLGVLPYEQYF
>TRBV12-3/TRBV12-4|TRBJ2-1
CASSTGVLYNEQFF
>TRBV7-9|TRBJ1-5
CASSRSTGQGSYSNQPQHF
>TRBV7-3|TRBJ2-1
CASSQTGGYNEQFF
>TRBV20-1|TRBJ2-4
CSASRRIAKNIQYF
>TRBV19|TRBJ2-3
CASSSPTSVRGDTQYF
>TRBV5-1|TRBJ1-1
CASSLDPGQGPEAFF
>TRBV7-9|TRBJ2-7
CASSLIAGVFPEQYF
>TRBV7-6|TRBJ1-1
CASSLVRDGRTEAFF
>TRBV28|TRBJ2-7
CASMALSYEQYF
>TRBV27|TRBJ2-1
CASSWGQGKFF
>TRBV28|TRBJ2-7
CASTSVDRGGHEQYF
>TRBV10-2|TRBJ2-7
CASSEDRRSYEQYF
>TRBV28|TRBJ2-6
CASSSRDRGQYGANVLTF
>TRBV7-9|TRBJ1-1
CASSLAQGAITEAFF
>TRBV28|TRBJ2-1
CASSLWGRGHNEQFF
>TRBV13|TRBJ2-1
CASSGTSGPDYSYNEQFF
>TRBV7-6|TRBJ2-1
CASSLGSAYNEQSF
>TRBV2|TRBJ2-1
CASSEPAGDHEQFF
>TRBV5-1|TRBJ2-7
CASSLAGVNPYEQYF
>TRBV28|TRBJ2-7
CASSLLGTGGEQYF
>TRBV7-9|TRBJ2-7
CASSVGRSEQYF
>TRBV28|TRBJ2-5
CASSLGQAFQETQYF
>TRBV28|TRBJ1-2
CASSLTGNGYTF
>TRBV2|TRBJ2-5
CASSYRDRVQETQYF
>TRBV15|TRBJ2-7
CATSRERDRDYEQYF
>TRBV28|TRBJ2-5
CASSHRVEDETQYF
>TRBV19|TRBJ2-6
CASSISAGANVLTF
>TRBV11-3|TRBJ2-5
CASSPLTSGNQETQYF
>TRBV25-1|TRBJ2-5
CASSVPTGQETQYF
>TRBV29-1|TRBJ2-7
CSVLSDPSYEQYF
>TRBV5-1|TRBJ2-1
CASRELAGGPTYNEQFF
>TRBV19|TRBJ2-7
CASSRSTGWLYEQYF
>TRBV5-5|TRBJ2-7
CASSFYSVLGAYEQYF